This section outlines one TCR beta chain sequence together with its context. This CDR3 comprises 13 residues. The V end lost 6 bases, the J end lost 7 bases, and 15 bases lay between the germline ends. The sample comes from a study of blood T cell repertoires in COVID-19. Turning to the study itself: In each case, the material was cDNA or gDNA derived from T cells, B-cell-depleted T cells, or PBMCs.

The authors' processing: Cell counts per sample came from amplifying reference gene primers. Profiled with immunoSEQ multiplex PCR; TCRdb holds only in-frame clones, not every one. Clone size and the V and J calls come from that table; the DNA yielded D and trimming. This table holds some 220,000 clones, more than 65% found once. This chain uses TRBV12-3 or TRBV12-4 with TRBJ1-1, with a weak D call TRBD1 (5 bases). The sequenced sample was peripheral blood. This clonotype was sampled from a man aged 45-60 years with active or convalescent COVID-19. DNA of the CDR3: TGTGCCAGCAGAAACACCATGGGGGGTGAAGCTTTCTTT. It specifies CASRNTMGGEAFF.